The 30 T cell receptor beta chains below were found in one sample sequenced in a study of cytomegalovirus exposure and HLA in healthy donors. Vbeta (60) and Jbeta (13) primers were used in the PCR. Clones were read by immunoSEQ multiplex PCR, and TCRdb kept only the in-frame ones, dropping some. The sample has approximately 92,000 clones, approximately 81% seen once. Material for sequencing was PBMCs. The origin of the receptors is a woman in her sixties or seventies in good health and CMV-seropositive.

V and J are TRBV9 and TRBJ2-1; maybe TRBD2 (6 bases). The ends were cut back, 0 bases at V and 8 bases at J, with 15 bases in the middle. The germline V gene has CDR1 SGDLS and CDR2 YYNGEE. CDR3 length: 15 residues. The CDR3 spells CASSVEDGRGDEQFF. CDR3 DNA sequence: TGTGCCAGCAGCGTAGAAGACGGGAGAGGCGATGAGCAGTTCTTC. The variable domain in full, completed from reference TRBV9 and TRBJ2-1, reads DSGVTQTPKHLITATGQRVTLRCSPRSGDLSVYWYQQSLDQGLQFLIQYYNGEERAKGNILERFSAQQFPDLHSELNLSSLELGDSALYFCASSVEDGRGDEQFFGPGTRLTVL.

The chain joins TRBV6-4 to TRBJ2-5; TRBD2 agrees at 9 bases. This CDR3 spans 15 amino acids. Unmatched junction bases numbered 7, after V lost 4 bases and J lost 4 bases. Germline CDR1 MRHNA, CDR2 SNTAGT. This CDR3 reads CASSAGTSPRETQYF. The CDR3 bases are TGTGCCAGCAGTGCCGGGACTAGCCCTCGAGAGACCCAGTACTTC.

The CDR3 nucleotides read TGTGCCAGCAGCGCCGGGGTTGGTGAGCAGTTCTTC. Protein product: CASSAGVGEQFF. This chain links TRBV5-6 with TRBJ2-1; the D gene is possibly TRBD2 (5 bases). Germline assignment: CDR1 SGHDT and CDR2 YYEEEE. CDR3 length equals 12 residues. V was cut by 4 bases and J by 9 bases, with 11 bases left in between.

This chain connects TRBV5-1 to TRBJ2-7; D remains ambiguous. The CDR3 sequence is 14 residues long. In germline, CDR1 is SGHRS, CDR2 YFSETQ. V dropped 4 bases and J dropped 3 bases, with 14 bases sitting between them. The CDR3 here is CASSLQENGYEQYF. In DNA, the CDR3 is TGCGCCAGCAGCCTTCAGGAAAACGGCTACGAGCAGTACTTC.

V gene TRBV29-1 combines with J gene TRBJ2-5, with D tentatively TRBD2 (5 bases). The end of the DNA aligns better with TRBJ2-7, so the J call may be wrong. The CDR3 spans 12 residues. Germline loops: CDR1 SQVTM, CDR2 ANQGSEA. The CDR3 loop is CSVEDGVYEQYF. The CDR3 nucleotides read TGCAGCGTTGAAGACGGGGTCTACGAGCAGTACTTC.

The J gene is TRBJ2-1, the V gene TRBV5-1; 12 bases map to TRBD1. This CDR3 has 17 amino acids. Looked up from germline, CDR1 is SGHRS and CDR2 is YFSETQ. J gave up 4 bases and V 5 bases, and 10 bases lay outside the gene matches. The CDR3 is CASSNGGTGGLYNEQFF. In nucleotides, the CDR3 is TGCGCCAGCAGTAACGGGGGGACAGGGGGCCTATACAATGAGCAGTTCTTC.

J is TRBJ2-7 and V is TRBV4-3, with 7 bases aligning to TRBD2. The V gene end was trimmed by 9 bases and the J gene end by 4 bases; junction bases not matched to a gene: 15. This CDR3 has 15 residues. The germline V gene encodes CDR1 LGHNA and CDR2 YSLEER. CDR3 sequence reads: CASAFKWEGPYEQYF. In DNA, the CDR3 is TGCGCCAGTGCCTTTAAATGGGAGGGCCCTTACGAGCAGTACTTC.

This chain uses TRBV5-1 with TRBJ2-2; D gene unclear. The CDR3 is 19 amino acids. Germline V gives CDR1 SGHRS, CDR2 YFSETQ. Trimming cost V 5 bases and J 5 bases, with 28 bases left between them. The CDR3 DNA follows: TGCGCCAGCAGTCTCGACGGTCTTTTAGACAAGCATGCAACCGGGGAGCTGTTTTTT. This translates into CASSLDGLLDKHATGELFF.

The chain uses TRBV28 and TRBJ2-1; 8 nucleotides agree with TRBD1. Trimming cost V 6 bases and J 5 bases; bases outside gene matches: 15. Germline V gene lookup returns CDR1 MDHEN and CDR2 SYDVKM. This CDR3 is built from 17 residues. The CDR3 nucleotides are TGTGCCAGCAGGGGCTCTCAGGGGGCGCGGAGGGACAATGAGCAGTTCTTC. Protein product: CASRGSQGARRDNEQFF. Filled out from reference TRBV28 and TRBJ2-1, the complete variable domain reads DVKVTQSSRYLVKRTGEKVFLECVQDMDHENMFWYRQDPGLGLRLIYFSYDVKMKEKGDIPEGYSVSREKKERFSLILESASTNQTSMYLCASRGSQGARRDNEQFFGPGTRLTVL.

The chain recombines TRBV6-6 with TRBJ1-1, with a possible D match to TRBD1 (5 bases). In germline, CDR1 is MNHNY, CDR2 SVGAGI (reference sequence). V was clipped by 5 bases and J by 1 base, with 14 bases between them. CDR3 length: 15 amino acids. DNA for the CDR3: TGTGCCAGCAGTCCCTTTGATCAGGGGAACACTGAAGCTTTCTTT. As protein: CASSPFDQGNTEAFF.

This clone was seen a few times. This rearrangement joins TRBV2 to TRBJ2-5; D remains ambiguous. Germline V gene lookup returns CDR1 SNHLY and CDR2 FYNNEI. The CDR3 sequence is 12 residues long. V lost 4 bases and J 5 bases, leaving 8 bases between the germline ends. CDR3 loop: CASSAQFETQYF. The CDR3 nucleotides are TGTGCCAGCAGTGCACAGTTTGAGACCCAGTACTTC.

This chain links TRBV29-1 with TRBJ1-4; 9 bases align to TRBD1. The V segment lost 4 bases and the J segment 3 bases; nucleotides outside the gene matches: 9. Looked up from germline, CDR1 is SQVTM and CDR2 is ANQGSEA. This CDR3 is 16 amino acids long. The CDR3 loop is CSVGAGTGRANEKLFF. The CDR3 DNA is TGCAGCGTTGGAGCCGGGACAGGGAGAGCTAATGAAAAACTGTTTTTT.

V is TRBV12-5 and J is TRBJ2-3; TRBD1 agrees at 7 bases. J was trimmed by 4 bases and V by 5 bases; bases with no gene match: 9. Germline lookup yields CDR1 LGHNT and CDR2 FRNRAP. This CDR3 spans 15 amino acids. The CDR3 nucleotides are TGTGCTAGTGGTGGGGGACAGACGGTTGCAGATACGCAGTATTTT. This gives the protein CASGGGQTVADTQYF.

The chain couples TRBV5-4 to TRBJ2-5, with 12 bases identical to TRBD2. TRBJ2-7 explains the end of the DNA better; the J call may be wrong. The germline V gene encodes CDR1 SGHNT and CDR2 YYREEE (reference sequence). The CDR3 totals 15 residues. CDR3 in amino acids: CASSVTSGSGYEQYF. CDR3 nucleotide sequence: TGTGCCAGCAGCGTGACTAGCGGGAGTGGCTACGAGCAGTACTTC.

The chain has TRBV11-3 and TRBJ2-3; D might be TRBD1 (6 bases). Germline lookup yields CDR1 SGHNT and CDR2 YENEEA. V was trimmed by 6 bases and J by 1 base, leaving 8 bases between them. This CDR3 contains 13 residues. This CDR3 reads CASSEGGTDTQYF. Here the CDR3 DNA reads TGTGCCAGCAGTGAGGGGGGCACAGATACGCAGTATTTT.

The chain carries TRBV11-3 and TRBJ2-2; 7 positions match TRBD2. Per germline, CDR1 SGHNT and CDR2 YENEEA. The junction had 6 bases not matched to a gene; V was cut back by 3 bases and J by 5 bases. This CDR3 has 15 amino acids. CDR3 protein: CASSFGGLETGELFF. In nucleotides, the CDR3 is TGTGCCAGCAGCTTTGGCGGACTAGAAACCGGGGAGCTGTTTTTT.

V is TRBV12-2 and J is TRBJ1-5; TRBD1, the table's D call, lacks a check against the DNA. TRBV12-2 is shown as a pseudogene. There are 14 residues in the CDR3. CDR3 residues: CASLLTGPYQPQHF. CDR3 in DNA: TGTGCAAGTCTGCTGACAGGGCCCTATCAGCCCCAGCATTTT.

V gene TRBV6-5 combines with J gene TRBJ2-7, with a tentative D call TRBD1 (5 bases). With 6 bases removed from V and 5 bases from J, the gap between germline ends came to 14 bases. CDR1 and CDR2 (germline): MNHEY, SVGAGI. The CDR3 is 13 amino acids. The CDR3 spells CASRPAGWDEQYF. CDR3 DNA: TGTGCCAGCAGGCCAGCAGGGTGGGACGAGCAGTACTTC.

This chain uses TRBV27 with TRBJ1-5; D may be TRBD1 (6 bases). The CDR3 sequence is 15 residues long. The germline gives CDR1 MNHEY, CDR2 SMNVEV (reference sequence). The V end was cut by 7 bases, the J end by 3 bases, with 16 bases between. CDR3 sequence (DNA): TGTGCCAGCAAGAGCGGGGGCACCGCCAATCAGCCCCAGCATTTT. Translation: CASKSGGTANQPQHF.

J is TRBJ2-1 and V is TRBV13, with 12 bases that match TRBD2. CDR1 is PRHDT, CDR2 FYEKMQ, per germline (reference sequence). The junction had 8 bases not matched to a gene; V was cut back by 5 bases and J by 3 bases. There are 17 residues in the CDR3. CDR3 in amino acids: CASSLGTSGRNYNEQFF. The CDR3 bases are TGTGCCAGCAGCCTCGGGACTAGCGGGCGCAACTACAATGAGCAGTTCTTC.

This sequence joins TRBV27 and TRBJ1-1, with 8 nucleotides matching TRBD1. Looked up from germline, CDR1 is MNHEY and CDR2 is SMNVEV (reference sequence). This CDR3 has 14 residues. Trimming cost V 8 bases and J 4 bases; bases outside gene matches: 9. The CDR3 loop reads CASRRQGLGTEAFF. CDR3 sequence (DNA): TGTGCCAGCCGAAGACAGGGGCTGGGCACTGAAGCTTTCTTT.

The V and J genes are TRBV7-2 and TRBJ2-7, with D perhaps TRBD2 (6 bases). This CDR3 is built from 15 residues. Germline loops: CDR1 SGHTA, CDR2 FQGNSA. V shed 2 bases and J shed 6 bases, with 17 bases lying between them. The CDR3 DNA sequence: TGTGCCAGCAGCTTATCGGAGGGACGAGTAGCCGAGCAGTACTTC. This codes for CASSLSEGRVAEQYF.

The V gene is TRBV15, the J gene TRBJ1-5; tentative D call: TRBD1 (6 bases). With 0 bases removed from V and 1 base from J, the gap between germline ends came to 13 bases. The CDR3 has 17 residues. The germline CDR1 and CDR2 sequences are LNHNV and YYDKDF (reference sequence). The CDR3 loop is CATSRDGGGPSNQPQHF. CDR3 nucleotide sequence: TGTGCCACCAGCAGAGATGGGGGGGGGCCGAGCAATCAGCCCCAGCATTTT.

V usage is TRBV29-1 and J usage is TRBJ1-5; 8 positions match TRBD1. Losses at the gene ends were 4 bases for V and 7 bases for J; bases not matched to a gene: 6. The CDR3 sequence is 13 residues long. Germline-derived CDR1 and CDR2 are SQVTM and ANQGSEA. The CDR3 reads CSVVTGVRQPQHF. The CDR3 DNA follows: TGCAGCGTTGTGACAGGGGTAAGGCAGCCCCAGCATTTT.

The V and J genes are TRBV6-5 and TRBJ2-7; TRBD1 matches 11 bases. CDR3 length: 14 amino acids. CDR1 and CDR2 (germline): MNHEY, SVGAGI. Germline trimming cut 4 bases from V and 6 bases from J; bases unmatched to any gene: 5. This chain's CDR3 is CASSSPGQGGEQYF. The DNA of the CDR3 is TGTGCCAGCAGTTCACCGGGACAGGGGGGCGAGCAGTACTTC.

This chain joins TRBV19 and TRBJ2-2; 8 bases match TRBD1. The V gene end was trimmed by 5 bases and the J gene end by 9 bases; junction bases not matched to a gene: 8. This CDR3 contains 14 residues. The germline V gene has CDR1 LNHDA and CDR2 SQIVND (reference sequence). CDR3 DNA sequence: TGTGCCAGTAGTGCGGACAGGGCTGGCCGGGAGCTGTTTTTT. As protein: CASSADRAGRELFF.

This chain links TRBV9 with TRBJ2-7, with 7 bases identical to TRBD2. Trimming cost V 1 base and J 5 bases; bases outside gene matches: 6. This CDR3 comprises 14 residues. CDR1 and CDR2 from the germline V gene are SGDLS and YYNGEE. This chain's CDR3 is CASSVRGGADEQYF. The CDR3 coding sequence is TGTGCCAGCAGCGTACGCGGGGGTGCCGACGAGCAGTACTTC.

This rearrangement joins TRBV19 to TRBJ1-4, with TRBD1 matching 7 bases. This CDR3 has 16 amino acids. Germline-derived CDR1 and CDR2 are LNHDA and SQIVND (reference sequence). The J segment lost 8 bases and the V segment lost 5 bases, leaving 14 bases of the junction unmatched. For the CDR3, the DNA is TGTGCCAGTAGTGCCGAGACAGGGCGTGGTAGGGAAAAACTGTTTTTT. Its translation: CASSAETGRGREKLFF.

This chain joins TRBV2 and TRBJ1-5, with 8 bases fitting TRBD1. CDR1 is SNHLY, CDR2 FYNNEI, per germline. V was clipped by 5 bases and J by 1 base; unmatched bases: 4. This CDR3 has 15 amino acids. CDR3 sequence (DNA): TGTGCCAGCAGTCCGGACAGGGTGAGCAATCAGCCCCAGCATTTT. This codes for CASSPDRVSNQPQHF.

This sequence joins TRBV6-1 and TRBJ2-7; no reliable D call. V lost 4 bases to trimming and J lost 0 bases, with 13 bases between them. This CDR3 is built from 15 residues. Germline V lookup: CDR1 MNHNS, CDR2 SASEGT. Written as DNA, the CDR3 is TGTGCCAGCAGTGGGAGCCGGCTTCCCTCCTACGAGCAGTACTTC. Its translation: CASSGSRLPSYEQYF.